This T cell receptor (beta chain) was identified during a study of shared clonotypes between healthy human individuals. For the study at large: The study used three CD4 naive, three CD4 memory, two CD8 naive and one CD8 memory plate per donor.

A CD45RA-negative memory subset and a CD45RA+ naive subset were separated from the CD4+ cells. V was shortened by 0 bases and J by 5 bases, with 5 bases between the two germline ends. This CDR3 contains 13 residues. Germline V gene lookup returns CDR1 SGHRS and CDR2 YFSETQ. TCRdb's copy holds only in-frame clones and misses some; the assay was immunoSEQ multiplex PCR. The data hold nearly 1 million clones, with approximately 80% observed a single time. V gene TRBV5-1 combines with J gene TRBJ2-2; no reliable D call. Sequences were obtained from memory CD4+ T cells sorted from blood. Regarding subset: CD45RA-negative fraction. The TCR was taken from a man aged 18 to 29 in good health. CDR3 DNA: TGCGCCAGCAGCTTGGTTGGAACCGGGGAGCTGTTTTTT. This codes for CASSLVGTGELFF.